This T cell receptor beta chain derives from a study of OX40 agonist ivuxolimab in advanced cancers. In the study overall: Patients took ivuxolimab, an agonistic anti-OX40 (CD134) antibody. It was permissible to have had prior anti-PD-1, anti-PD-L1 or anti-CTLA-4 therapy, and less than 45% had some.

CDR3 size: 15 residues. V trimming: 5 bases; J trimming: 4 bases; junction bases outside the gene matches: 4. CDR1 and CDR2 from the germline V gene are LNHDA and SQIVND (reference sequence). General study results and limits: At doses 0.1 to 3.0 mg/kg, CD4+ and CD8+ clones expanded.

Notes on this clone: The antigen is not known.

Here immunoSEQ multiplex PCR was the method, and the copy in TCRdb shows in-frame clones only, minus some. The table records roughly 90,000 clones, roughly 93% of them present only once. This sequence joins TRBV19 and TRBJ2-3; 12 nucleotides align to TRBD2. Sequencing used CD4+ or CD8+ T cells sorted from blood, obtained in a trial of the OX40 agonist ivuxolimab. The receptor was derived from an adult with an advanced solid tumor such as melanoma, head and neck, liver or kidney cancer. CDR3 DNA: TGTGCCAGTAGTCAGACTAGCGGGAGAGCAGATACGCAGTATTTT. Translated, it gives CASSQTSGRADTQYF. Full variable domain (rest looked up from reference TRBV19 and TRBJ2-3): DGGITQSPKYLFRKEGQNVTLSCEQNLNHDAMYWYRQDPGQGLRLIYYSQIVNDFQKGDIAEGYSVSREKKESFPLTVTSAQKNPTAFYLCASSQTSGRADTQYFGPGTRLTVL.